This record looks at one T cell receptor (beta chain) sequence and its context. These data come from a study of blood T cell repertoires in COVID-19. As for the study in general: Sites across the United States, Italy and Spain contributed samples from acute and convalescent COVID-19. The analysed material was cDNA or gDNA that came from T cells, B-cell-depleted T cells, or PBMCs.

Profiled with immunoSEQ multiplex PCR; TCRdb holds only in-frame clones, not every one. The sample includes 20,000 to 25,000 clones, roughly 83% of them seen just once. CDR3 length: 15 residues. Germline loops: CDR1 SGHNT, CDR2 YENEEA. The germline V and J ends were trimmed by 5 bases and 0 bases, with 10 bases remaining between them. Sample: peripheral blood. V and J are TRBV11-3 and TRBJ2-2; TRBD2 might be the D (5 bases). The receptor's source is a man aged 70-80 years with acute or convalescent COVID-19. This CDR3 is CASSRTGANTGELFF. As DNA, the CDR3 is TGTGCCAGCAGCAGGACCGGGGCGAACACCGGGGAGCTGTTTTTT.